One sample yielded the 11 T cell receptor beta chains listed below, sequenced in a study of cytomegalovirus exposure and HLA in healthy donors. The PCR made use of 60 Vbeta and 13 Jbeta primers. Here immunoSEQ multiplex PCR was the method, and the copy in TCRdb shows in-frame clones only, minus some. The sample holds fewer than 150,000 clones, 80% seen once. Sequences were obtained from PBMCs. Receptor source: a man aged 25-45 years in good health and CMV-seronegative.

This clone occurred a few times. This chain joins TRBV6-1 and TRBJ2-1; possibly TRBD1 for D (6 bases). CDR1 is MNHNS, CDR2 SASEGT, per germline. The V end was cut by 4 bases, the J end by 4 bases, with 14 bases between. The CDR3 consists of 15 residues. CDR3 loop: CASSVRDNLYNEQFF. The CDR3 bases are TGTGCCAGCAGTGTCCGGGACAACCTATACAATGAGCAGTTCTTC.

The J gene is TRBJ2-1, the V gene TRBV7-2, with TRBD2 matching over 16 bases. The CDR3 consists of 16 residues. Germline lookup yields CDR1 SGHTA and CDR2 FQGNSA. Losses at the gene ends were 5 bases for V and 7 bases for J; bases not matched to a gene: 5. The CDR3, as DNA: TGTGCCAGCAGCCCGGGGGGACTAGCGGGAGGGAATGAGCAGTTCTTC. It is translated as CASSPGGLAGGNEQFF.

This clone turned up a few times. The rearrangement uses TRBV19 and TRBJ2-2; weak D call: TRBD1 (6 bases). The CDR3 covers 13 residues. The V end was cut by 4 bases, the J end by 6 bases, with 9 bases between. Germline CDR1 and CDR2: LNHDA and SQIVND (reference sequence). CDR3 amino acids: CASSTRGPGELFF. The CDR3 DNA sequence: TGTGCCAGTAGTACCAGGGGCCCCGGGGAGCTGTTTTTT.

V gene TRBV2 combines with J gene TRBJ1-2; D may be TRBD1 (5 bases). V was cut by 4 bases and J by 4 bases, with 19 bases left in between. CDR3 size: 16 residues. The germline gives CDR1 SNHLY, CDR2 FYNNEI. CDR3 nucleotides: TGTGCCAGCAGTGCCAGGAGGGACGGACTTCGCTATGGCTACACCTTC. Its translation is CASSARRDGLRYGYTF.

J is TRBJ1-1 and V is TRBV14; D remains ambiguous. Trimming left V 1 base short and J 3 bases short, with 12 bases between. The V gene's germline CDR1 is SGHDN and CDR2 FVKESK. The CDR3 extends over 15 amino acids. This CDR3 is CASSQVVGMDTEAFF. In DNA form, the CDR3 reads TGTGCCAGCAGCCAAGTTGTCGGTATGGACACTGAAGCTTTCTTT.

This chain links TRBV25-1 with TRBJ2-1; D possibly corresponds to TRBD1 (6 bases). Germline CDR1 reads MGHDK; CDR2 reads SYGVNS. This CDR3 is 15 amino acids long. V shed 7 bases and J shed 1 base, with 14 bases lying between them. The CDR3 DNA follows: TGTGCCAGCATCCGAGGGGGATCTTCCTACAATGAGCAGTTCTTC. As protein: CASIRGGSSYNEQFF.

This chain joins TRBV28 and TRBJ2-3; D gene uncertain. Germline V gives CDR1 MDHEN, CDR2 SYDVKM. This CDR3 spans 13 amino acids. Trimming left V 3 bases short and J 3 bases short, with 7 bases between. The CDR3 nucleotides are TGTGCCAGCAGTTTTAGACTGACAGATACGCAGTATTTT. Encoded protein: CASSFRLTDTQYF.

This CDR3 is CASSLFGQRTMKGYTF. For the CDR3, the DNA is TGTGCCAGCAGTTTGTTTGGTCAGCGGACTATGAAGGGCTACACCTTC. The chain combines TRBV28 with TRBJ1-2; D is uncertain. CDR3 size: 16 residues. Per germline, CDR1 MDHEN and CDR2 SYDVKM. Between the trimmed V and J ends, which lost 3 bases and 8 bases, there was a span of 22 bases.

This clone showed up just once. CDR3 residues: CASLPAGGYNEQFF. Here the CDR3 DNA reads TGTGCCAGCCTTCCGGCAGGGGGGTACAATGAGCAGTTCTTC. This chain joins TRBV7-6 and TRBJ2-1; maybe TRBD1 (7 bases). This CDR3 spans 14 amino acids. Per the germline V gene, CDR1 is SGHVS and CDR2 is FNYEAQ. Trimming took 8 bases from V and 4 from J, leaving 15 bases between them.

Remarks on this clone: At one boundary the junction diverges from the germline segment, which might be a read error. The chain carries TRBV6-1 and TRBJ1-5, with TRBD1 identical over 7 bases. From germline, CDR1 is MNHNS and CDR2 SASEGT. The CDR3 runs 16 residues. CDR3 residues: CASSGSDRPLNQPQNF. The CDR3, as DNA: TGTGCCAGCAGTGGCTCGGACAGGCCCCTTAATCAGCCCCAGAATTTT.

Here the CDR3 DNA reads TGCAGCGTTGTGCGGGGCCGGGCTGGCTACACCTTC. The encoded protein is CSVVRGRAGYTF. The rearrangement links TRBV29-1 to TRBJ1-2, with D possibly being TRBD1 (5 bases). From germline, CDR1 is SQVTM and CDR2 ANQGSEA. V was cut by 4 bases and J by 7 bases, with 13 bases left in between. The CDR3 runs to 12 residues.